These 13 T cell receptor beta chains were sequenced from one sample in a study of patients and donors after allogeneic stem cell transplantation. TCRdb recomputed calls from the RT-PCR reads with MiXCR, one row per CDR3 protein. Of about 110,000 distinct CDR3 sequences listed, approximately 35% were seen once; the top ten hold roughly 27%. Source material: blood, either unsorted or a sorted T cell fraction (not recorded which). Source of these receptors: a human donor who was either an allogeneic HSCT recipient or a stem cell or donor lymphocyte infusion donor (not recorded which). It is not recorded whose cells these are; they may come from a transplant donor.

J is TRBJ2-5 and V is TRBV5-6, with D uncertain. The CDR3 totals 14 residues. V shed 4 bases and J shed 0 bases, with 10 bases lying between them. Germline V lookup: CDR1 SGHDT, CDR2 YYEEEE. CDR3 in amino acids: CASSIRRDQETQYF. Here the CDR3 DNA reads TGTGCCAGCAGCATCCGACGGGACCAAGAGACCCAGTACTTC.

The chain combines TRBV28 with TRBJ2-1; 11 bases match TRBD2. This CDR3 region has 16 residues. J was trimmed by 5 bases and V by 3 bases; bases with no gene match: 6. The germline V gene has CDR1 MDHEN and CDR2 SYDVKM. As DNA, the CDR3 is TGTGCCAGCAGTTTGAGGCTAGCGGGAGGACACAATGAGCAGTTCTTC. Translated: CASSLRLAGGHNEQFF. The whole variable domain, remainder taken from reference TRBV28 and TRBJ2-1, is DVKVTQSSRYLVKRTGEKVFLECVQDMDHENMFWYRQDPGLGLRLIYFSYDVKMKEKGDIPEGYSVSREKKERFSLILESASTNQTSMYLCASSLRLAGGHNEQFFGPGTRLTVL.

This clonotype was counted a few times. The chain carries TRBV7-2 and TRBJ1-2; 7 bases are a match to TRBD1. With 5 bases clipped from V and 5 bases from J, the junction kept 8 bases outside the gene matches. In germline, CDR1 is SGHTA, CDR2 FQGNSA. The CDR3 consists of 14 residues. This CDR3 reads CASSRDRVLYGYTF. The DNA of the CDR3 is TGTGCCAGCAGCCGAGACAGGGTTTTGTATGGCTACACCTTC.

This clonotype was counted between two and nine times. This chain joins TRBV6-2 or TRBV6-3 and TRBJ2-1; TRBD2 matches at 9 bases. There are 14 residues in the CDR3. The V gene's germline CDR1 is MNHEY and CDR2 SVGEGT. The V and J ends lost 6 bases and 14 bases, in that order; junction bases with no gene match: 14. CDR3 sequence: CASSDNQSSGREFF. For the CDR3, the DNA is TGTGCCAGCAGCGACAATCAAAGTAGCGGGAGAGAGTTCTTC.

This rearrangement joins TRBV5-1 to TRBJ1-1; TRBD1 might be the D (5 bases). Deletions cut 3 bases from V and 5 bases from J, with 14 bases between. CDR1 and CDR2 (germline): SGHRS, YFSETQ. The CDR3 length is 14 residues. Here the CDR3 reads CASSSGRGGTEAFF. CDR3 coding DNA: TGCGCCAGCAGCTCCGGGAGGGGTGGGACTGAAGCTTTCTTT.

The table lists this clonotype with a few counts. The chain joins TRBV27 to TRBJ2-5, with D unclear. Germline CDR1 is MNHEY and CDR2 is SMNVEV (reference sequence). The ends were cut back, 4 bases at V and 0 bases at J, with 3 bases in the middle. CDR3 length: 12 amino acids. Here the CDR3 reads CASSYNQETQYF. CDR3 in DNA: TGTGCCAGCAGTTACAACCAAGAGACCCAGTACTTC.

The chain is built from TRBV24-1 and TRBJ2-1; 10 nucleotides align to TRBD1. V trimming: 3 bases; J trimming: 2 bases; junction bases outside the gene matches: 3. Germline values: CDR1 KGHDR, CDR2 SFDVKD. CDR3 length: 16 amino acids. This CDR3 is CATSDTGTGAYNEQFF. As DNA, the CDR3 is TGTGCCACCAGTGATACCGGGACAGGGGCCTACAATGAGCAGTTCTTC.

The sample holds many counts of this clonotype. The rearrangement joins TRBV20-1 to TRBJ1-4; D unresolved. The V end lost 3 bases, the J end lost 5 bases, and 7 bases lay between the germline ends. The germline gives CDR1 DFQATT, CDR2 SNEGSKA (reference sequence). The CDR3 has 12 amino acids. The CDR3 DNA reads TGCAGTGCTAGCCCGGAAAATGAAAAACTGTTTTTT. Translation: CSASPENEKLFF.

The J gene is TRBJ2-2, the V gene TRBV7-9, with D perhaps matching TRBD2 (6 bases). With 4 bases removed from V and 5 bases from J, the gap between germline ends came to 17 bases. Germline V gives CDR1 SEHNR, CDR2 FQNEAQ (reference sequence). This CDR3 spans 16 amino acids. Here the CDR3 reads CASSSPTSFVTGELFF. In DNA, the CDR3 is TGTGCCAGCAGCTCACCGACTAGTTTTGTTACCGGGGAGCTGTTTTTT.

The chain is built from TRBV5-1 and TRBJ2-3; weak D call: TRBD2 (5 bases). This CDR3 has 13 amino acids. The V gene's germline CDR1 is SGHRS and CDR2 YFSETQ. V gave up 4 bases and J gave up 7 bases, with 13 bases separating them. The CDR3 region is CASSPDLRYTQYF. Here the CDR3 DNA reads TGCGCCAGCAGCCCGGACTTGAGATATACGCAGTATTTT.

This clonotype is a singleton in its sample. The chain is built from TRBV24-1 and TRBJ2-2; D is ambiguous. The CDR3 totals 12 residues. Germline V gene data show CDR1 as KGHDR and CDR2 as SFDVKD. Deletions cut 8 bases from V and 7 bases from J, with 10 bases between. DNA of the CDR3: TGTGCCACCAAGGCACATGGCGGGGAGCTGTTTTTT. Translated: CATKAHGGELFF.

The V and J genes are TRBV28 and TRBJ1-2; TRBD1 matches 7 bases. The ends lost 2 bases at V and 7 bases at J; junction bases unmatched: 10. The germline V gene encodes CDR1 MDHEN and CDR2 SYDVKM. The CDR3 sequence is 15 residues long. This CDR3 reads CASSLPRQGSTGYTF. The DNA of the CDR3 is TGTGCCAGCAGTTTACCTCGACAGGGTTCGACTGGCTACACCTTC.

The chain employs TRBV21-1 and TRBJ1-2. TRBV21-1 is given as a pseudogene. The CDR3 sequence is 15 residues long. CDR3 amino acids: CASSKGTQTFYGYTF. CDR3 sequence (DNA): TGTGCCAGCAGCAAAGGGACGCAGACCTTTTATGGCTACACCTTC.